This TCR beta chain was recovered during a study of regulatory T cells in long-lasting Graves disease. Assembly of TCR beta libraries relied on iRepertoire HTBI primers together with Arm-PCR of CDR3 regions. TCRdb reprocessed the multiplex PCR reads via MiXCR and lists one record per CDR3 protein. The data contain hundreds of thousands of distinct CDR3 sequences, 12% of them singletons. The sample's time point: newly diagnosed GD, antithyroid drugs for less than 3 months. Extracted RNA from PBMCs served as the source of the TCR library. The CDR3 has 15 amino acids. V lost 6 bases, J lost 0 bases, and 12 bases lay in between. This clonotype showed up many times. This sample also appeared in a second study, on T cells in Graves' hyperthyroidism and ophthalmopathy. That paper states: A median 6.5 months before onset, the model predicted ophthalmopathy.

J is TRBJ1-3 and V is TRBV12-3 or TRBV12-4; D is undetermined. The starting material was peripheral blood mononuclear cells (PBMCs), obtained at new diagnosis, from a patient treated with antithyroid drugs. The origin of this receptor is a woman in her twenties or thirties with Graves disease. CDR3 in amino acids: CASRRHENSGNTIYF. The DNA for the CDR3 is TGTGCCAGCAGAAGACATGAAAACTCTGGAAACACCATATATTTT.